This T cell receptor (beta chain) is from a study of T-cell memory formation after mild COVID-19. Across the study: TCR clusters showed largely donor specificity.

The CDR3 length is 14 residues. The germline CDR1 and CDR2 sequences are MNHEY and SVGAGI. V gave up 5 bases and J gave up 5 bases; unmatched junction bases: 3. TCRdb reprocessed the 5' RACE reads with MiXCR, giving one entry per CDR3 protein. The sample yields 550,000 to 700,000 distinct CDR3 sequences, more than 15% seen once. General study findings and limits: Some clones that responded turned up in pre-infection memory, which suggests that cross-reactive memory joined in.

This clonotype was observed a few times. The antigen remains undetermined. The receptor's source is an adult woman who had mild COVID-19 (a few samples of this study predate the infection). Cell type and time point are not known. The sample taken for sequencing was PBMCs or a T cell subset sorted from them (not recorded which). V usage is TRBV6-5 and J usage is TRBJ2-2; 9 nucleotides line up with TRBD1. In DNA form, the CDR3 reads TGTGCCAGCAGTCGGGACAGGGCGACCGGGGAGCTGTTTTTT. Protein: CASSRDRATGELFF.